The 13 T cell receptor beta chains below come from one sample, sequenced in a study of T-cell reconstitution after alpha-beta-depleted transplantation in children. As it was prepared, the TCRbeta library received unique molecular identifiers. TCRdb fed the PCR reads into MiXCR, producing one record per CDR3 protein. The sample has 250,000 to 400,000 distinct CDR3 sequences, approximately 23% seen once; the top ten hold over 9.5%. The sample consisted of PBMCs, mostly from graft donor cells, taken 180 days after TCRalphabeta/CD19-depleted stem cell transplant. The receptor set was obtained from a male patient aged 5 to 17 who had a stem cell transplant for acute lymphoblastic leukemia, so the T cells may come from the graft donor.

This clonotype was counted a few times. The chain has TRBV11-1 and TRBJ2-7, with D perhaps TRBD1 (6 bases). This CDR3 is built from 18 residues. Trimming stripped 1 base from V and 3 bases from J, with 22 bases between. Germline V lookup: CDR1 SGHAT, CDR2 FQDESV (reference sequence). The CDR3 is CASSLVPHRDTNFYEQYF. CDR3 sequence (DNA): TGTGCCAGCAGCTTAGTGCCCCACCGGGACACCAACTTCTACGAGCAGTACTTC.

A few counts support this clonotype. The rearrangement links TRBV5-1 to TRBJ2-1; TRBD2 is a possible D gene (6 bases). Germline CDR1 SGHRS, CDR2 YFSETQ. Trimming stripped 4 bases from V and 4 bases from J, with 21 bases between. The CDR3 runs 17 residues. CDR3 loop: CASSGQRAGPGYNEQFF. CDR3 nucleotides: TGCGCCAGCAGCGGGCAGAGGGCGGGACCCGGTTACAATGAGCAGTTCTTC.

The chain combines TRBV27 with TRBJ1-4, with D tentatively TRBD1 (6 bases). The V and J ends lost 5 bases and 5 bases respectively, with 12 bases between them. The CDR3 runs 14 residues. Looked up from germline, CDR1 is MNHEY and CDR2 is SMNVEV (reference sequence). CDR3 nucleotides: TGTGCCAGCAGTCCTCGTCAGGGGAATGAAAAACTGTTTTTT. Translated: CASSPRQGNEKLFF.

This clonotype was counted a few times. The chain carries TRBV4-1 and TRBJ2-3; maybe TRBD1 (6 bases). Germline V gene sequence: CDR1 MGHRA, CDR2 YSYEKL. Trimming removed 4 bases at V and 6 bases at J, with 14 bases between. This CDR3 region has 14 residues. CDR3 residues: CASSPRQVRDTQYF. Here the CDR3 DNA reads TGCGCCAGCAGCCCCCGACAGGTCCGGGATACGCAGTATTTT.

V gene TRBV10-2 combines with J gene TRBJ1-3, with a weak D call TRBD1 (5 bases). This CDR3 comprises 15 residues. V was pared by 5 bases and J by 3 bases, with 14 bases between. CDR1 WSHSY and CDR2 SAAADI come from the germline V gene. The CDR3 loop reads CASSLIGEGGNTIYF. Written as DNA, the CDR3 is TGCGCCAGCAGTCTTATAGGGGAAGGTGGAAACACCATATATTTT.

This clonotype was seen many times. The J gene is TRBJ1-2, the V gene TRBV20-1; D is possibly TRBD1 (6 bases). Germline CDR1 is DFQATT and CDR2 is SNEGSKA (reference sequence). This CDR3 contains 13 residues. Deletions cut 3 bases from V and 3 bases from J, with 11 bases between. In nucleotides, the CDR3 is TGCAGTGCTAGTGTCAGGGGACACTATGGCTACACCTTC. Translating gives CSASVRGHYGYTF.

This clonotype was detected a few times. The CDR3, as DNA: TGTGCCAGCAGCCGGGACTTCTCCACCGGGGAGCTGTTTTTT. Protein: CASSRDFSTGELFF. V gene TRBV7-7 combines with J gene TRBJ2-2; TRBD2 is a possible D gene (6 bases). V lost 5 bases and J 4 bases, leaving 11 bases between the germline ends. This CDR3 region has 14 residues. Germline V gene data show CDR1 as SSHAT and CDR2 as FNYEAQ (reference sequence).

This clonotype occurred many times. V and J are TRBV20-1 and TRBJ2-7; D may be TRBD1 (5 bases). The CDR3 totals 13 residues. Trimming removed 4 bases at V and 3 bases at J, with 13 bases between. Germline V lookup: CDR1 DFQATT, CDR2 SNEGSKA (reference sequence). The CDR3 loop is CSAIRPGHYEQYF. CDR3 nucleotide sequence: TGCAGTGCTATTAGGCCCGGACACTACGAGCAGTACTTC.

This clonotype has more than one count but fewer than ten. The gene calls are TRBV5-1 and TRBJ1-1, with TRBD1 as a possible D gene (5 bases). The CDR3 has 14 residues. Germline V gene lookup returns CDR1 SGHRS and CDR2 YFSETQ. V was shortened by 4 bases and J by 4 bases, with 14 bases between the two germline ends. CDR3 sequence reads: CASSPTAGITEAFF. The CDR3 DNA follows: TGCGCCAGCAGCCCCACGGCAGGGATCACTGAAGCTTTCTTT. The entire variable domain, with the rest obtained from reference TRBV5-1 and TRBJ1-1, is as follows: KAGVTQTPRYLIKTRGQQVTLSCSPISGHRSVSWYQQTPGQGLQFLFEYFSETQRNKGNFPGRFSGRQFSNSRSEMNVSTLELGDSALYLCASSPTAGITEAFFGQGTRLTVV.

In nucleotides, the CDR3 is TGTGCCAGCAGTTACCCTTACAATGAGCAGTTCTTC. Translating gives CASSYPYNEQFF. The rearrangement uses TRBV6-2 or TRBV6-3 and TRBJ2-1; D uncertain. Germline CDR1 and CDR2: MNHEY and SVGEGT. The CDR3 length is 12 residues. Trimming pared 2 bases from V and 4 bases from J, leaving 3 bases between.

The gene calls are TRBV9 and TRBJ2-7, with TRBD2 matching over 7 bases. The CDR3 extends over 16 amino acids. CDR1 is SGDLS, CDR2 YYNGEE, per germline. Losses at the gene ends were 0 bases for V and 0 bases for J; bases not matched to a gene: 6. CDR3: CASSVAPSGGSYEQYF. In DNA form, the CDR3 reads TGTGCCAGCAGCGTAGCTCCTAGCGGAGGCTCCTACGAGCAGTACTTC.

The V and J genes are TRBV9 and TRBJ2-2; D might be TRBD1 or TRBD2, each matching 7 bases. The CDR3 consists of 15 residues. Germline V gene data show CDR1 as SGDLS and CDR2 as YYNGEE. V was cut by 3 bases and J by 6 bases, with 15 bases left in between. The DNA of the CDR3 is TGTGCCAGCAGCGAAAGCGGGACAGTAGCCGGGGAGCTGTTTTTT. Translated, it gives CASSESGTVAGELFF.

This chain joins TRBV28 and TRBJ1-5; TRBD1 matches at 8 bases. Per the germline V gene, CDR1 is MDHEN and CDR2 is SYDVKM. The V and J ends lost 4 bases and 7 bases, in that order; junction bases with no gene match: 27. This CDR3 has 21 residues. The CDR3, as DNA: TGTGCCAGCAGTTACCCAGTCAATACGGGACAGGTTCTTGTAGGTCACCAGCCCCAGCATTTT. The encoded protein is CASSYPVNTGQVLVGHQPQHF.